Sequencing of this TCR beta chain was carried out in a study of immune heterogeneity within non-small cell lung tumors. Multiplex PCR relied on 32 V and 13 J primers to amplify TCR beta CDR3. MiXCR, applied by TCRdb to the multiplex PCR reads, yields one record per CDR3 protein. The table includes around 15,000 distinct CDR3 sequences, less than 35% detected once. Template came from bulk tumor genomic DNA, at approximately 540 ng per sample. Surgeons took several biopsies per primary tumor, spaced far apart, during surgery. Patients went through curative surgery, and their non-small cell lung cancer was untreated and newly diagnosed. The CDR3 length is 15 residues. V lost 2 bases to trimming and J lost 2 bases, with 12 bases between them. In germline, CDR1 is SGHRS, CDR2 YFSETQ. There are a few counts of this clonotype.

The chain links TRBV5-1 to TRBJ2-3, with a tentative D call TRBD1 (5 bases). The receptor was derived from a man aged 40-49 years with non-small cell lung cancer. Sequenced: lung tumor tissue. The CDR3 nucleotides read TGCGCCAGCAGCTTCCGACAGATTCCCACAGATACGCAGTATTTT. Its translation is CASSFRQIPTDTQYF.